A selection of T cell receptor beta chains follows, all from one sample in a study of blood T cell repertoires in COVID-19. TCRdb's copy holds only in-frame clones and misses some; the assay was immunoSEQ multiplex PCR. Here the sample spans hundreds of thousands of clones, about 88% being singletons. The source material was peripheral blood. The receptors originated from an older woman with COVID-19, enrolled during active disease. Each CDR3 is given with its conserved first and last residue. D genes are given only for firm matches. Size tells how often a clone was seen (once, few, many) or the class of an expanded clone, and some rows leave it out.

J gene: TRBJ2-5; clone size: few; V gene: TRBV11-2; CDR3 length: 16; D gene: TRBD1; CDR3 DNA: TGTGCCAGCAGCTCCTCGACGAGGGGGCGTCAAGAGACCCAGTACTTC; CDR3 protein: CASSSSTRGRQETQYF
J gene: TRBJ1-1; clone size: -; V gene: TRBV7-9; CDR3 length: 14; D gene: -; CDR3 DNA: TGTGCCAGCAGCGGTCAGAGGGGGGGCACTGAAGCTTTCTTT; CDR3 protein: CASSGQRGGTEAFF
J gene: TRBJ1-1; clone size: -; V gene: TRBV11-3; CDR3 length: 14; D gene: TRBD1; CDR3 DNA: TGTGCCAGCAGTTTTTACAGGGGGGAGGCTGAAGCTTTCTTT; CDR3 protein: CASSFYRGEAEAFF
J gene: TRBJ2-7; clone size: -; V gene: TRBV7-2; CDR3 length: 14; D gene: -; CDR3 DNA: TGTGCCAGCTCCGGGACAAAGATCTCCTACGAGCAGTACTTC; CDR3 protein: CASSGTKISYEQYF
J gene: TRBJ1-5; clone size: -; V gene: TRBV3-1/TRBV3-2; CDR3 length: 14; D gene: TRBD1; CDR3 DNA: TGTGCCAGCAGTCGGAAGGGGGCTAGGCAGCCCCAGCATTTT; CDR3 protein: CASSRKGARQPQHF
J gene: TRBJ1-4; clone size: -; V gene: TRBV4-3; CDR3 length: 20; D gene: TRBD1; CDR3 DNA: TGCGCCAGCAGCCAAGATATGCAGAGAGGAGGGGGCAGTAATGATGAAAAACTGTTTTTT; CDR3 protein: CASSQDMQRGGGSNDEKLFF
J gene: TRBJ2-7; clone size: -; V gene: TRBV13; CDR3 length: 15; D gene: -; CDR3 DNA: TGTGCCAGCAGCTATAACGGGGGAACTTCCTACGAGCAGTACTTC; CDR3 protein: CASSYNGGTSYEQYF
J gene: TRBJ1-2; clone size: -; V gene: TRBV7-2; CDR3 length: 14; D gene: TRBD1; CDR3 DNA: TGTGCCAGCAGCATAGGACAGGGAGACTATGGCTACACCTTC; CDR3 protein: CASSIGQGDYGYTF
J gene: TRBJ2-7; clone size: -; V gene: TRBV5-5; CDR3 length: 15; D gene: -; CDR3 DNA: TGTGCCAGCAGCTTGGTATTCGACAGTTCCTACGAGCAGTACTTC; CDR3 protein: CASSLVFDSSYEQYF
J gene: TRBJ1-2; clone size: -; V gene: TRBV3-1/TRBV3-2; CDR3 length: 16; D gene: TRBD1; CDR3 DNA: TGTGCCAGCAGCCTCCCCGGGACAGGGGTTTCCTATGGCTACACCTTC; CDR3 protein: CASSLPGTGVSYGYTF
J gene: TRBJ2-5; clone size: -; V gene: TRBV9; CDR3 length: 15; D gene: TRBD2; CDR3 DNA: TGTGCCAGCAGCGTAGCGACTAGCGGGGGGGCCGGTCAGTACTTC; CDR3 protein: CASSVATSGGAGQYF